Listed below are T cell receptor beta chains from one sample, sequenced in a study of OX40 agonist ivuxolimab in advanced cancers. Assay used: immunoSEQ multiplex PCR; TCRdb lists only in-frame clones, some missing. The data show tens of thousands of clones, with about 83% seen just once and around 0.68% held by the top ten. The sequencing here drew on CD4+ or CD8+ T cells sorted from blood, taken in a trial of the OX40 agonist ivuxolimab. The receptors originated from an adult with an advanced solid tumor such as melanoma, head and neck, liver or kidney cancer. Each CDR3 is given with its conserved first and last residue.

V gene	J gene	CDR3 length	CDR3 protein
TRBV9	TRBJ2-3	19	CASSVRGSLAGGSTDTQYF
TRBV6-5	TRBJ2-1	15	CASSPSRLTSNEQFF
TRBV27	TRBJ1-6	14	CASSLRPDNSPLHF
TRBV6-5	TRBJ2-2	14	CASRDRGRIGELFF
TRBV7-9	TRBJ2-7	14	CASSPGTSGDEQYF
TRBV7-9	TRBJ1-6	15	CASSLDTAANSPLHF
TRBV7-2	TRBJ2-1	16	CASSPDHGTGINEQFF
TRBV19	TRBJ2-7	13	CASSIGRAYEQYF
TRBV4-3	TRBJ1-3	17	CASSQELRGPAGNTIYF
TRBV19	TRBJ1-1	14	CASSGVSPNTEAFF